The T cell receptor beta chain described here comes from a study of T cell changes during pregnancy in multiple sclerosis. V lost 4 bases, J lost 7 bases, and 20 bases lay in between. Germline CDR1 reads SQVTM; CDR2 reads ANQGSEA. The CDR3 extends over 14 amino acids. Data came from immunoSEQ multiplex PCR; TCRdb stores just in-frame clones and leaves some out. Of over 50,000 clones listed, roughly 92% are singletons. This sample comprised CD4+ T cells from peripheral blood mononuclear cells, obtained in the third trimester of pregnancy. This rearrangement joins TRBV29-1 to TRBJ2-7; unclear D gene. This clonotype was sampled from a female donor with multiple sclerosis, enrolled in a pregnancy study. CDR3 in DNA: TGCAGCGTTGTCTCACCAGACAACATACGGGAGCAGTACTTC. Its translation is CSVVSPDNIREQYF.